The 5 T cell receptor beta chains reported below all come from one sample, sequenced in a study of CD8+ T cells in alopecia areata. It was cDNA, reverse transcribed from extracted RNA, that served as the sequencing template. Profiling relied on immunoSEQ multiplex PCR, and the TCRdb table lists in-frame clones only, not all of them. The sample lists about 190,000 clones; around three fifths were seen once. The sample here was CD4+ T cells sorted from blood, taken at week 0. These receptors came from a human donor with alopecia areata.

The V gene is TRBV7-8, the J gene TRBJ2-1; D gene uncertain. This CDR3 spans 18 amino acids. V was trimmed by 0 bases and J by 0 bases, leaving 15 bases between them. Germline loops: CDR1 SGHVS, CDR2 FQNEAQ. The CDR3 DNA follows: TGTGCCAGCAGCTTAGCAGAGGTCGGGCGGAGCTCCTACAATGAGCAGTTCTTC. Its protein product is CASSLAEVGRSSYNEQFF. The whole variable domain, filled in from reference TRBV7-8 and TRBJ2-1, reads GAGVSQSPRYKVAKRGQDVALRCDPISGHVSLFWYQQALGQGPEFLTYFQNEAQLDKSGLPSDRFFAERPEGSVSTLKIQRTQQEDSAVYLCASSLAEVGRSSYNEQFFGPGTRLTVL.

The chain is built from TRBV7-9 and TRBJ2-1; 8 bases match TRBD1. The CDR3 sequence is 16 residues long. V lost 2 bases, J lost 6 bases, and 9 bases stayed unmatched. Germline values: CDR1 SEHNR, CDR2 FQNEAQ (reference sequence). Written as DNA, the CDR3 is TGTGCCAGCAGCTTATTGGAGACAGGGGCCGTCAATGAGCAGTTCTTC. Protein: CASSLLETGAVNEQFF.

The rearrangement uses TRBV29-1 and TRBJ1-4, with a tentative D call TRBD1 (5 bases). Trimming removed 5 bases from V and 6 bases from J, with 13 bases in between. Germline V CDR1 and CDR2: SQVTM, ANQGSEA. CDR3 length: 13 amino acids. The CDR3 coding sequence is TGCAGCGTTCAGGGATCCGTGGATGAAAAACTGTTTTTT. Its translation is CSVQGSVDEKLFF.

This chain connects TRBV9 to TRBJ2-5, with 7 bases identical to TRBD2. This CDR3 has 14 amino acids. CDR1 is SGDLS, CDR2 YYNGEE, per germline. V gave up 6 bases and J gave up 2 bases; unmatched junction bases: 7. CDR3 DNA: TGTGCCAGCAAGAGCGGGGACCTGCAAGAGACCCAGTACTTC. It translates to CASKSGDLQETQYF.

This clone appeared a few times. The chain uses TRBV2 and TRBJ1-5; the D gene is possibly TRBD1 (5 bases). CDR1 and CDR2 (germline): SNHLY, FYNNEI. The CDR3 contains 16 residues. V was clipped by 7 bases and J by 7 bases, with 23 bases between them. The DNA for the CDR3 is TGTGCCAGCACCTCCACAGGTCTAGGGATGAGGCAGCCCCAGCATTTT. Residues: CASTSTGLGMRQPQHF.